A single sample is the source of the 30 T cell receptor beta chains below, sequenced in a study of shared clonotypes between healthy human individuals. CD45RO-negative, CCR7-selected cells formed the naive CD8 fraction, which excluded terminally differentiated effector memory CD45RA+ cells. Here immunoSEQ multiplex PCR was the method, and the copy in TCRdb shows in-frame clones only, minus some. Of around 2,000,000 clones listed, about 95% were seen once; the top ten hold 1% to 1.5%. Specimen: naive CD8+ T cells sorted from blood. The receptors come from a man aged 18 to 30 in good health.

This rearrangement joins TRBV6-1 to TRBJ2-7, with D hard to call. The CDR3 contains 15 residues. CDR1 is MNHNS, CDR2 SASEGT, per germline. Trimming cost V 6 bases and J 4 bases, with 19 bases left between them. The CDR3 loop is CASSPSAETVYEQYF. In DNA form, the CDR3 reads TGTGCCAGCAGCCCAAGTGCGGAGACGGTTTACGAGCAGTACTTC.

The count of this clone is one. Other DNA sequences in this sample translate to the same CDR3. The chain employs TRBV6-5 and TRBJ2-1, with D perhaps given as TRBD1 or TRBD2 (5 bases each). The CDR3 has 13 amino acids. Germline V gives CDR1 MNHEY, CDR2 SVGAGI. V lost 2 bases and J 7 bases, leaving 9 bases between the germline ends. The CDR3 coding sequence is TGTGCCAGCAGTTACCCCGAGGGGAATGAGCAGTTCTTC. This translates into CASSYPEGNEQFF.

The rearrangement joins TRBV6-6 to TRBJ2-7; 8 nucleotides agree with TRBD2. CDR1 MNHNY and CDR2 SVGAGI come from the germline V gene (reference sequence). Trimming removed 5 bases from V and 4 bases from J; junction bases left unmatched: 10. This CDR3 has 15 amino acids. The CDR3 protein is CASSTGTGGIYEQYF. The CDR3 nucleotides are TGTGCCAGCAGTACCGGGACGGGGGGGATATACGAGCAGTACTTC.

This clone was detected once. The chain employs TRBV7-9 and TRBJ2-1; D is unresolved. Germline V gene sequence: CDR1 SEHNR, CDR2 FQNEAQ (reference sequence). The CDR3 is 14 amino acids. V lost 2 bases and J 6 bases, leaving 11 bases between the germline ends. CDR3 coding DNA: TGTGCCAGCAGCTTAAGCCCCGACTTCAATGAGCAGTTCTTC. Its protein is CASSLSPDFNEQFF.

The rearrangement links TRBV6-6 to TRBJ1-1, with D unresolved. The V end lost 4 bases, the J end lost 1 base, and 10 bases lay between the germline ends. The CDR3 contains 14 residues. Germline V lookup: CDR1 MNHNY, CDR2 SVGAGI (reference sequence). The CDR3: CASSWFRTNTEAFF. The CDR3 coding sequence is TGTGCCAGCAGTTGGTTCAGGACGAACACTGAAGCTTTCTTT.

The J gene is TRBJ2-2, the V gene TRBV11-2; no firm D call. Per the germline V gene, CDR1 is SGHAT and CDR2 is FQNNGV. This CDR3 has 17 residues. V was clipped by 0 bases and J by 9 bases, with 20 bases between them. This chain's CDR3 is CASSLDPQIRPAWELFF. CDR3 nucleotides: TGTGCCAGCAGCTTAGATCCCCAGATACGACCGGCCTGGGAGCTGTTTTTT.

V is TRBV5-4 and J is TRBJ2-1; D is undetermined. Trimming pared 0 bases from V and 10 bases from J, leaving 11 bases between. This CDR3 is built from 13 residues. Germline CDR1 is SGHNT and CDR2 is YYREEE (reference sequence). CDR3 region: CASSLVDPVEQFF. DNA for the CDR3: TGTGCCAGCAGCTTGGTAGACCCGGTGGAGCAGTTCTTC.

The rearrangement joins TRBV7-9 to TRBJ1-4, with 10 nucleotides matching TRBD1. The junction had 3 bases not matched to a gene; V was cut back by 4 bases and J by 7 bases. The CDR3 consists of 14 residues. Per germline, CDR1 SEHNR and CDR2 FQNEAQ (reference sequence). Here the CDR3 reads CASSSRDRGEKLFF. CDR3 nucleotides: TGTGCCAGCAGCTCAAGGGACAGGGGTGAAAAACTGTTTTTT.

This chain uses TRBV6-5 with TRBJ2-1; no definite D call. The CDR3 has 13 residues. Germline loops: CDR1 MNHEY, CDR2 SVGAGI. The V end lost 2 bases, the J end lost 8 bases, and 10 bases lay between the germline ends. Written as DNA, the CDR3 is TGTGCCAGCAGTTACGAAGGGTGGGATGAGCAGTTCTTC. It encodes CASSYEGWDEQFF.

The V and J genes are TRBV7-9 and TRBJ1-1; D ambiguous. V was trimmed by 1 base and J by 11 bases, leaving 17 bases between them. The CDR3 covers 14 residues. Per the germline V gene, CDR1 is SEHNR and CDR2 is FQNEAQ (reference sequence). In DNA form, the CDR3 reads TGTGCCAGCAGCTTAGGAGGGCCCCCGGCCTGGGCTTTCTTT. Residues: CASSLGGPPAWAFF. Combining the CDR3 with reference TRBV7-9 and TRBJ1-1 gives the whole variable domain DTGVSQNPRHKITKRGQNVTFRCDPISEHNRLYWYRQTLGQGPEFLTYFQNEAQLEKSRLLSDRFSAERPKGSFSTLEIQRTEQGDSAMYLCASSLGGPPAWAFFGQGTRLTVV.

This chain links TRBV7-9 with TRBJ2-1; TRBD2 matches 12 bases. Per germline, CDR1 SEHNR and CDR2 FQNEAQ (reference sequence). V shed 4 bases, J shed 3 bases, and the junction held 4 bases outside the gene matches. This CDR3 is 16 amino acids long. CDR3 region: CASSSRLAGDYNEQFF. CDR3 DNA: TGTGCCAGCAGCTCGCGACTAGCGGGAGACTACAATGAGCAGTTCTTC.

CDR3 DNA: TGTGCCAGCAGTGAGTTAGGACAGGGATACCCTGGGGCCAACGTCCTGACTTTC. Translated: CASSELGQGYPGANVLTF. The chain has TRBV2 and TRBJ2-6, with 8 bases identical to TRBD1. The CDR3 loop spans 18 amino acids. Germline CDR1 SNHLY, CDR2 FYNNEI. After removal of 3 bases from V and 2 bases from J, the junction contained 9 bases not matched to a gene.

For the CDR3, the DNA is TGTGCCAGAAGCTCGAACCGTACCCCCTACAATGAGCAGTTCTTC. Translated, it gives CARSSNRTPYNEQFF. The chain has TRBV5-3 and TRBJ2-1; no clear D. TRBV5-3 is annotated as an ORF whose role is uncertain. The CDR3 is 15 amino acids. With 3 bases removed from V and 2 bases from J, the gap between germline ends came to 12 bases.

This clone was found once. The chain's CDR3 is CASSQRGGTYEQYF. Here the CDR3 DNA reads TGTGCCAGCAGCCAAAGGGGAGGGACCTACGAGCAGTACTTC. The genes are TRBV4-2 and TRBJ2-7; TRBD2 matches 7 bases. With V trimmed by 2 bases and J by 2 bases, 3 bases remained unmatched. The germline V gene encodes CDR1 LGHNA and CDR2 YNFKEQ. The CDR3 consists of 14 residues.

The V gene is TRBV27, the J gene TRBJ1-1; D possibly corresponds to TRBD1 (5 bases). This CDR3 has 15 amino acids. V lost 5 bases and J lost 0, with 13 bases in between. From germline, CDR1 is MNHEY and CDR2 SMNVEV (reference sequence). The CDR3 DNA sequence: TGTGCCAGCAGTATGGGACTGGAATTGAACACTGAAGCTTTCTTT. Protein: CASSMGLELNTEAFF.

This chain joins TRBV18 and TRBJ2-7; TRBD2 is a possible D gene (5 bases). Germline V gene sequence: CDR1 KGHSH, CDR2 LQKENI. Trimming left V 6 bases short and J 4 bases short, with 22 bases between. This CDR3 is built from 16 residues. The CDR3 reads CASSHPEVGGLYEQYF. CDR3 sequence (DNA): TGTGCCAGCTCGCACCCTGAGGTCGGAGGATTATACGAGCAGTACTTC.

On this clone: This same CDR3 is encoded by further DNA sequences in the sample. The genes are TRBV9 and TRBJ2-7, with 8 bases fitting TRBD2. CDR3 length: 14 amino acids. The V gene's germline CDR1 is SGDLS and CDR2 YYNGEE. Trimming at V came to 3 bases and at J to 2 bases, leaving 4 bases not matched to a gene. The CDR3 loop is CASSASGGPYEQYF. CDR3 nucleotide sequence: TGTGCCAGCAGCGCAAGCGGGGGACCCTACGAGCAGTACTTC.

CDR3 sequence reads: CASSILASGLYEQYF. CDR3 DNA sequence: TGTGCCAGTAGTATATTGGCTAGCGGGCTCTACGAGCAGTACTTC. The chain combines TRBV19 with TRBJ2-7; TRBD2 agrees at 8 bases. The CDR3 covers 15 residues. Germline CDR1 reads LNHDA; CDR2 reads SQIVND (reference sequence). Trimming cost V 2 bases and J 3 bases; bases outside gene matches: 6.

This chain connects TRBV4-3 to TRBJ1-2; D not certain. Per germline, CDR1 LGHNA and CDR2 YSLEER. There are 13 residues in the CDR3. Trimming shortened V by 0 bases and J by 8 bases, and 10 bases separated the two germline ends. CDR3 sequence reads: CASSQDNGYGYTF. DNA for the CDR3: TGCGCCAGCAGCCAAGATAACGGGTACGGCTACACCTTC.

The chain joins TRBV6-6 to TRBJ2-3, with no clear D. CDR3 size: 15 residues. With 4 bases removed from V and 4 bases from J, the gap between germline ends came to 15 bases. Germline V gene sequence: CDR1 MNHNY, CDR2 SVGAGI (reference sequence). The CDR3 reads CASSLDSPAPDTQYF. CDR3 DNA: TGTGCCAGCAGTTTAGACTCACCCGCTCCAGATACGCAGTATTTT.

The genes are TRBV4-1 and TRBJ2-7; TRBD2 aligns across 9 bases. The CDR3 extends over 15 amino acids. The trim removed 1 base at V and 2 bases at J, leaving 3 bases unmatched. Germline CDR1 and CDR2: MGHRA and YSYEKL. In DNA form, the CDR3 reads TGCGCCAGCAGCCAAGGGCGGGAGGGCCCCTACGAGCAGTACTTC. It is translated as CASSQGREGPYEQYF.

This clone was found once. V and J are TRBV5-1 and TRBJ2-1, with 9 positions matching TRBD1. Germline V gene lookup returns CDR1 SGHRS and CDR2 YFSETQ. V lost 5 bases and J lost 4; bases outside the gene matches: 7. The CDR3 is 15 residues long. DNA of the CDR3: TGCGCCAGCAGTTCCGGGACAGGGCTATACAATGAGCAGTTCTTC. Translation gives CASSSGTGLYNEQFF.

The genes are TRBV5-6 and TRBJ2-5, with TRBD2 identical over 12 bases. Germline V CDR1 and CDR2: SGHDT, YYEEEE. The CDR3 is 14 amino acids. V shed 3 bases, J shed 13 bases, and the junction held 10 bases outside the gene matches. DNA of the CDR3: TGTGCCAGCAGCTGGGGGACTAGCGGGCCTTCAGGGTACTTC. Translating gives CASSWGTSGPSGYF.

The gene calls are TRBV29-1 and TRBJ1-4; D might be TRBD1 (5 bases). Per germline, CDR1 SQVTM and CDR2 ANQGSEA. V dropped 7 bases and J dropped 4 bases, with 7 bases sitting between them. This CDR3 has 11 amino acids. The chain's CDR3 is CSGRDNEKLFF. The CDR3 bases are TGCAGCGGCAGGGATAATGAAAAACTGTTTTTT.

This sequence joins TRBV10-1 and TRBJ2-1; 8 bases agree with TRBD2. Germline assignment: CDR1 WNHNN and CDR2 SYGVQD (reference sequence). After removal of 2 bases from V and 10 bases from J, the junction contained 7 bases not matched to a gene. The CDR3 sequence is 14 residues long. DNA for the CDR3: TGCGCCAGCAGTGAGACAAGCGGGAGTGACGAGCAGTTCTTC. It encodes CASSETSGSDEQFF.

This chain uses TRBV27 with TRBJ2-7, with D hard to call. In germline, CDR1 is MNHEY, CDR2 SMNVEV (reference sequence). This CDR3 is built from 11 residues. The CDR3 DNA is TGTGCTTCGGGTCTCGGCTACGAGCAGTACTTC. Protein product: CASGLGYEQYF.

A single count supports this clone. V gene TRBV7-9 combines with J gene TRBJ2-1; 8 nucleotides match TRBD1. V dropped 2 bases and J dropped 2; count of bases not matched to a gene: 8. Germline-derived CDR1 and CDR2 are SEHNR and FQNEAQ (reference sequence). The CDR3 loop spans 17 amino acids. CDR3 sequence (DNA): TGTGCCAGCAGCTTACGGCGCACAGGGGGGACCTACAATGAGCAGTTCTTC. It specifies CASSLRRTGGTYNEQFF.

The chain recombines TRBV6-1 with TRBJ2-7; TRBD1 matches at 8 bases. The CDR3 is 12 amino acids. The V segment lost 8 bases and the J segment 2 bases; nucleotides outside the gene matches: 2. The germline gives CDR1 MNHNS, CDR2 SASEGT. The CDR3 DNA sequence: TGTGCCAGCGGACAGGGCCCCTACGAGCAGTACTTC. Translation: CASGQGPYEQYF.

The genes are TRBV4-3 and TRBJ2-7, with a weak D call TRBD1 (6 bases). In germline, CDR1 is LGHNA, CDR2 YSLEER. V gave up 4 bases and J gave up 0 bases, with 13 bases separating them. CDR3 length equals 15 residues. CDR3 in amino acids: CASSRHRDTSYEQYF. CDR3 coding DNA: TGCGCCAGCAGCCGTCACCGGGACACCTCCTACGAGCAGTACTTC.

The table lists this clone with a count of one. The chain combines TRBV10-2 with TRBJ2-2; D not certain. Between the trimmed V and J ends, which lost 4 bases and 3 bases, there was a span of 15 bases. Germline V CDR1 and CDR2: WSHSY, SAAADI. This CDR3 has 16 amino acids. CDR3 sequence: CASSGREDFDTGELFF. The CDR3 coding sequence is TGCGCCAGCAGTGGACGAGAGGATTTCGACACCGGGGAGCTGTTTTTT.